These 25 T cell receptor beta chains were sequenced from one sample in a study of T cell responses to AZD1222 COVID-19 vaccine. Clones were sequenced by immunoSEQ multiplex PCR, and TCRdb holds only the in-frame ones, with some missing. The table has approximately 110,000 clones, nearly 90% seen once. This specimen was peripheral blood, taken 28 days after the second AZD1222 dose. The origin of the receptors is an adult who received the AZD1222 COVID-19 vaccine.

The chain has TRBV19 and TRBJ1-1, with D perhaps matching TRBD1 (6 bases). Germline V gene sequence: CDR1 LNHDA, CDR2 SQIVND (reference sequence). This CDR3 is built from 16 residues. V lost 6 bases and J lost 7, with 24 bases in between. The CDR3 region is CASSISTGGGSGEAFF. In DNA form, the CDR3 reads TGTGCCAGTAGCATTTCCACCGGGGGCGGATCGGGTGAAGCTTTCTTT.

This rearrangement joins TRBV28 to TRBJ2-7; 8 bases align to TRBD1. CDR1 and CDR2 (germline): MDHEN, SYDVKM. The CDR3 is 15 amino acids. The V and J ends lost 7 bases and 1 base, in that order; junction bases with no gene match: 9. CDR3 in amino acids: CASNSDRGGSYEQYF. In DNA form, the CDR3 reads TGTGCCAGCAACTCAGACAGGGGAGGTTCCTACGAGCAGTACTTC. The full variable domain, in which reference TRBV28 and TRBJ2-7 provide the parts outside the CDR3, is DVKVTQSSRYLVKRTGEKVFLECVQDMDHENMFWYRQDPGLGLRLIYFSYDVKMKEKGDIPEGYSVSREKKERFSLILESASTNQTSMYLCASNSDRGGSYEQYFGPGTRLTVT.

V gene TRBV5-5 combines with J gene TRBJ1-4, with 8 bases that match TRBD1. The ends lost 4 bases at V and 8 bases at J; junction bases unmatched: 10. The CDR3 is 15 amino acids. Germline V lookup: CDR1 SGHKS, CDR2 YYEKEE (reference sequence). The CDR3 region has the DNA TGTGCCAGCAGCAAGCCAGGGGGCGTGGGAGAAAAACTGTTTTTT. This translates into CASSKPGGVGEKLFF.

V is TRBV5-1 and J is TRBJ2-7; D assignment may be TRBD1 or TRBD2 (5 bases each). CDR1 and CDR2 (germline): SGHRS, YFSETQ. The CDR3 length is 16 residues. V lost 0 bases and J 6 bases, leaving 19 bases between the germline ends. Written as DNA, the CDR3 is TGCGCCAGCAGCTTGGAAGGACGAGGGATGGGGGTCGAGCAGTACTTC. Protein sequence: CASSLEGRGMGVEQYF.

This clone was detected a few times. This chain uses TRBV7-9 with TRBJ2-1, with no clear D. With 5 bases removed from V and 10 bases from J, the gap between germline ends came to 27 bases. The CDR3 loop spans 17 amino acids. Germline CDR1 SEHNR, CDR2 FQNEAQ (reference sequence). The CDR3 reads CASSNPGGGPVPREQFF. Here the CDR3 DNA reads TGTGCCAGCAGCAACCCTGGTGGCGGACCAGTTCCCCGGGAGCAGTTCTTC.

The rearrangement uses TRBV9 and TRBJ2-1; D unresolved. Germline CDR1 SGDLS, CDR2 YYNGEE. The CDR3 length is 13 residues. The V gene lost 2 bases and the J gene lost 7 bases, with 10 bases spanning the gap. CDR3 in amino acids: CASSVGGKNEQFF. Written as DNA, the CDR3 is TGTGCCAGCAGCGTCGGTGGGAAAAATGAGCAGTTCTTC.

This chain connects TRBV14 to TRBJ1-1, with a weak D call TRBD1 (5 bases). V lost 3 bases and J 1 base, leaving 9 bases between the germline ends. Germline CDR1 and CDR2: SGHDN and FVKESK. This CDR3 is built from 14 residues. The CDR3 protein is CASSHGRANTEAFF. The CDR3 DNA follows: TGTGCCAGCAGCCACGGCAGGGCGAACACTGAAGCTTTCTTT.

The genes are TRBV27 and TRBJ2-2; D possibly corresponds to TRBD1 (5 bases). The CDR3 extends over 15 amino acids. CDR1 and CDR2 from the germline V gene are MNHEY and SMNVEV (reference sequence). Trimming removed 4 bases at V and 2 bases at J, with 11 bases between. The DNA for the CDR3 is TGTGCCAGCAGTTCGGGTGGGGCTAACACCGGGGAGCTGTTTTTT. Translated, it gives CASSSGGANTGELFF.

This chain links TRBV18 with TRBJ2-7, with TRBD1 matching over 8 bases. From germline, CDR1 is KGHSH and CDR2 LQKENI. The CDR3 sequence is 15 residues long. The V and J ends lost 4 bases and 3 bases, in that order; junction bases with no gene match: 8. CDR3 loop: CASSQLGTGNYEQYF. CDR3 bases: TGTGCCAGCTCACAGCTGGGGACAGGTAACTACGAGCAGTACTTC.

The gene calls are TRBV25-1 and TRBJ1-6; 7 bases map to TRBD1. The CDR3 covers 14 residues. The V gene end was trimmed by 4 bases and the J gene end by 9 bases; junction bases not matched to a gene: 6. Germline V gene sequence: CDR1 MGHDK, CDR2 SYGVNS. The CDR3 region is CASSGDREASPLHF. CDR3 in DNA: TGTGCCAGCAGTGGTGACAGGGAGGCTTCACCCCTCCACTTT.

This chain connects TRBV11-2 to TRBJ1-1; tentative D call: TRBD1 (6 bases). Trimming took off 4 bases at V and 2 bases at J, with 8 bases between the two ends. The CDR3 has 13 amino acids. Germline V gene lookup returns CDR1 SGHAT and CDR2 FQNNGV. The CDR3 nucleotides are TGTGCCAGCAGCTGGGACACCAACACTGAAGCTTTCTTT. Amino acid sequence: CASSWDTNTEAFF.

Here the CDR3 DNA reads TGCGCCAGCAGCCCGCGGACTAGCGGGAGTACCGGGGAGCTGTTTTTT. This sequence encodes CASSPRTSGSTGELFF. The V gene is TRBV4-1, the J gene TRBJ2-2; 13 positions agree with TRBD2. After removal of 4 bases from V and 5 bases from J, the junction contained 4 bases not matched to a gene. The CDR3 spans 16 residues. CDR1 MGHRA and CDR2 YSYEKL come from the germline V gene.

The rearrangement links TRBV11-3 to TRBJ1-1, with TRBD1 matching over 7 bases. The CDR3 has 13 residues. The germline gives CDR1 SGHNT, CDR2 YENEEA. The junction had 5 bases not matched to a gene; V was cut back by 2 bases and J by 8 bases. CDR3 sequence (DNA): TGTGCCAGCAGCTTATTTGCAGGGGGAGAAGCTTTCTTT. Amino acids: CASSLFAGGEAFF.

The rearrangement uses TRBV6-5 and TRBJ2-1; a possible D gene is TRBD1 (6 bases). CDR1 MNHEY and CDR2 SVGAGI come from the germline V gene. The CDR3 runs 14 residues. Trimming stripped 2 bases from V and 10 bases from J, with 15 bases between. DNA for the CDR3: TGTGCCAGCAGTTACATGATGGCGACAGGCGAGCAGTTCTTC. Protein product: CASSYMMATGEQFF.

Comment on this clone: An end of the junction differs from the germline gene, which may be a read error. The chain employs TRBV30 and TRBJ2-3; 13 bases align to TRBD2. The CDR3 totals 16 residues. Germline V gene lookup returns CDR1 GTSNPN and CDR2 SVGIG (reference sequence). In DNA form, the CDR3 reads TGTGCCTGGAGTGTACTAGCGGGAGGGCCTACAGATACGCGGTATTTT. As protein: CAWSVLAGGPTDTRYF.

The CDR3 spells CASSQERREGTDTQYF. CDR3 DNA: TGTGCCAGCAGCCAAGAGAGGCGGGAGGGCACAGATACGCAGTATTTT. The chain couples TRBV4-2 to TRBJ2-3; 8 bases are a match to TRBD2. There are 16 residues in the CDR3. Unmatched junction bases numbered 3, after V lost 0 bases and J lost 1 base. Per germline, CDR1 LGHNA and CDR2 YNFKEQ.

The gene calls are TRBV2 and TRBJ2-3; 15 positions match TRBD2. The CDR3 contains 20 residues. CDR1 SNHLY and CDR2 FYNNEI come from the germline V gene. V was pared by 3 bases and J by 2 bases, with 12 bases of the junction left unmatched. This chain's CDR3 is CASSDTLPGLAGGHTDTQYF. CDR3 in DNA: TGTGCCAGCAGTGATACCCTTCCGGGACTAGCGGGAGGACACACAGATACGCAGTATTTT.

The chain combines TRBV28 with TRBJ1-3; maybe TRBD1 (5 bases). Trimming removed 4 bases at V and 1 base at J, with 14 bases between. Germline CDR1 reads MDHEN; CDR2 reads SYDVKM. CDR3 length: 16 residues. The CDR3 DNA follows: TGTGCCAGCAGTTCCCCCGCGGGGACGTCTGGAAACACCATATATTTT. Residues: CASSSPAGTSGNTIYF.

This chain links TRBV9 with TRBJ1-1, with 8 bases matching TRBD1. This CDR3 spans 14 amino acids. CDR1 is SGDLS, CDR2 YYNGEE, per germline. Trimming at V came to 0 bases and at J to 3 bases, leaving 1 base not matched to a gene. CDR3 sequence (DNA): TGTGCCAGCAGCGTAGCACAGGGGGACACTGAAGCTTTCTTT. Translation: CASSVAQGDTEAFF.

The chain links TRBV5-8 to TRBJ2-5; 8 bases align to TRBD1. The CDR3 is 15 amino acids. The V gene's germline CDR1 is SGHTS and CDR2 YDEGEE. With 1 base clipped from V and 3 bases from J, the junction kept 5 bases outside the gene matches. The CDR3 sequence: CASSLWTGLEETQYF. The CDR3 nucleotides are TGTGCCAGCAGCTTGTGGACAGGGCTGGAAGAGACCCAGTACTTC.

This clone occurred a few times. In nucleotides, the CDR3 is TGCGCCAGCAGCCAAGAACTAGCGGGAGGGTTAGATACGCAGTATTTT. This gives the protein CASSQELAGGLDTQYF. The V gene is TRBV4-3, the J gene TRBJ2-3; 13 bases fit TRBD2. Germline trimming cut 0 bases from V and 5 bases from J; bases unmatched to any gene: 2. Germline CDR1 is LGHNA and CDR2 is YSLEER. CDR3 size: 16 residues.

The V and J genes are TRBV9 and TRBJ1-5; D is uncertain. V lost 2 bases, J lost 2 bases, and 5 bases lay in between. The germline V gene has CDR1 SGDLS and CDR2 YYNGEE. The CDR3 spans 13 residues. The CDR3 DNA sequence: TGTGCCAGCAGCGTCAAGGGCAATCAGCCCCAGCATTTT. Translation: CASSVKGNQPQHF. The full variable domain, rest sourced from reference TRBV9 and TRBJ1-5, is DSGVTQTPKHLITATGQRVTLRCSPRSGDLSVYWYQQSLDQGLQFLIQYYNGEERAKGNILERFSAQQFPDLHSELNLSSLELGDSALYFCASSVKGNQPQHFGDGTRLSIL.

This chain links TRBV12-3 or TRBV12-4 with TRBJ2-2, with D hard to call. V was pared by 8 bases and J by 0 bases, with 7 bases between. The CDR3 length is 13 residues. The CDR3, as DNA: TGTGCCAGCGTTCAGACGAACACCGGGGAGCTGTTTTTT. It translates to CASVQTNTGELFF.

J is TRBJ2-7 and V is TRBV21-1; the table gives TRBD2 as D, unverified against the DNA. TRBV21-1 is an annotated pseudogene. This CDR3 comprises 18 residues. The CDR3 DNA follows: TGTGCCAGCAGCAAAGGGGCGGGAGGGTGCCCGAGCTCCTACGAGCAGTACTTC. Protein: CASSKGAGGCPSSYEQYF.

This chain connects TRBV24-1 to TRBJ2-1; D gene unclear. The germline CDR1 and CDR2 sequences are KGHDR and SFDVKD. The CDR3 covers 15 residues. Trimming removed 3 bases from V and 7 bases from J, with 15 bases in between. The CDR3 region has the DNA TGTGCCACCAGTGATGACAACTGGGATGTGAATGAGCAGTTCTTC. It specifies CATSDDNWDVNEQFF.